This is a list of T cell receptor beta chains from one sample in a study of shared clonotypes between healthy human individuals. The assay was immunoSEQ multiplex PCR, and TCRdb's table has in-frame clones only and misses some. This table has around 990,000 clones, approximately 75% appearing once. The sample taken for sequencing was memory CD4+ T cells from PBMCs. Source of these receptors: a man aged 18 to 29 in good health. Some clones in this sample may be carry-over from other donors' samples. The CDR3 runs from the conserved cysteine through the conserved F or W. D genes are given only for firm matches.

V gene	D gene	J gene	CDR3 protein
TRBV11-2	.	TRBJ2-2	CASSLGTGELFF
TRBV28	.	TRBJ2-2	CASRVLANTGELFF
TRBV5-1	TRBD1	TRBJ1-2	CASSWDRTTYGYTF
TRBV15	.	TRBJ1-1	CATSIPFGTEAFF
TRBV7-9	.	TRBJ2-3	CASSLTDTQYF
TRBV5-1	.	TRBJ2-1	CASSPGNFYNEQFF
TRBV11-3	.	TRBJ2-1	CASSPSDNEQFF
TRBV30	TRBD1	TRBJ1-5	CAWGRGGNQPQHF
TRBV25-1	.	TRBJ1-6	CASSALTGTNSPLHF
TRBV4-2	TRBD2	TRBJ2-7	CASSQQAGPYEQYF
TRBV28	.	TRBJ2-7	CASSFGANLFYEQYF
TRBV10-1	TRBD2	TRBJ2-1	CASSEISSGRIREQFF
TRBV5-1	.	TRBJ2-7	CASSLLAPFDEQYF
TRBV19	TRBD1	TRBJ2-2	CASSRGLWQGASGELFF
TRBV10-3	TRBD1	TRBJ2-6	CAITPSFGQGLSGANVLTF
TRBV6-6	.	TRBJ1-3	CASSSQRNTIYF
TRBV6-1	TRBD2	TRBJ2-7	CASWPGTSGTYEQYF
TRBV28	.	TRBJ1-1	CASSSPGAPSNTEAFF
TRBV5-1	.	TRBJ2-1	CASSLGLYPAGDEQFF
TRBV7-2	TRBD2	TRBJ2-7	CASSLGKAGKGYEQYF
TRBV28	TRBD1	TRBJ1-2	CASSTTGTGGGYTF
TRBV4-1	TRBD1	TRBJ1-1	CASSLWGDRGNTEAFF
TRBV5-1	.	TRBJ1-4	CASSFSTGTGNEKLFF
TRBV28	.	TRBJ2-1	CASSFRLDLSGAYNEQFF
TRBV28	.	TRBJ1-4	CASSPPSDGRNEKLFF
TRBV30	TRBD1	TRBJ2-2	CAWNQGQGAGELFF
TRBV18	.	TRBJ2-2	CASSPPSGELFF
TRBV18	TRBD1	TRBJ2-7	CASSPNPGTGIYEQYF
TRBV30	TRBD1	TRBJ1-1	CASLPDRGTEAFF
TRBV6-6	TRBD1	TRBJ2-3	CASSRTGADTQYF
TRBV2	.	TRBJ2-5	CASSVREGSGETQYF
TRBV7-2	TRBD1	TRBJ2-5	CASSLWTGGRETQYF
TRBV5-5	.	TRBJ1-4	CASSLSGSGEKLFF
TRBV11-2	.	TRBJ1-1	CASSDEAFF
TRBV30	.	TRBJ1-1	CAWDVPGVNTEAFF
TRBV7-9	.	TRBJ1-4	CASSGEGEKLFF
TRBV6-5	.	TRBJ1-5	CASSYNQAQPQHF
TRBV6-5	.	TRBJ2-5	CASSGRGEETQYF
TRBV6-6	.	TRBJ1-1	CASRLRQGINTEAFF
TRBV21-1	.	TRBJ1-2	CASTYPGGDRGSYGYTF
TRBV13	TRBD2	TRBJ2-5	CASSPRLAGGVGETQYF
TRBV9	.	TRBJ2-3	CASSPTWGGGSYVTDTQYF
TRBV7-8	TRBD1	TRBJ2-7	CASSERGGTGKQYF
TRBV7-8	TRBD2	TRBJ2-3	CASSLSGTRITDTQYF
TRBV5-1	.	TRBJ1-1	CASSLSSSAVTEAFF
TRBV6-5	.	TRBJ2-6	CAILSPGANVLTF
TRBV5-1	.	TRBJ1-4	CASSYRSGNEKLFF
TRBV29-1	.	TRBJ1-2	CSVDAGYTF
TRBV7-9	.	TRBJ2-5	CASSLAGAETQYF
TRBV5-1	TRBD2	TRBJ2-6	CASTLTGGAGANVLTF
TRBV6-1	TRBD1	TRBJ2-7	CASRWTGESYEQYF
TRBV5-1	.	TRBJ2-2	CASSLSGANTGELFF
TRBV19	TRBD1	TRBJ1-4	CASGDRGLEKLFF
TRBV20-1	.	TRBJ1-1	CSAGDHTEAFF
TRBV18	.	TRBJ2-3	CASSPPASFSPTDTQYF